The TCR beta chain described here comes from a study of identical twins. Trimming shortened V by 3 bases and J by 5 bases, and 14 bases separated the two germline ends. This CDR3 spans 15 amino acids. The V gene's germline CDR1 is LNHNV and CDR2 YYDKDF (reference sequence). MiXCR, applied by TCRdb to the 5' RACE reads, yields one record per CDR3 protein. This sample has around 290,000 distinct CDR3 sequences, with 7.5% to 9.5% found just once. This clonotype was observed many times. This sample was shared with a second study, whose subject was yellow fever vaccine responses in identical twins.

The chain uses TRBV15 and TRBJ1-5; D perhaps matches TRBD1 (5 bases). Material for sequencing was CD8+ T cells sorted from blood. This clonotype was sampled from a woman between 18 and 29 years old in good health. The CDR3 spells CATSSTPPGHQPQHF. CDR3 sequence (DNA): TGTGCCACCAGCAGTACCCCCCCAGGGCATCAGCCCCAGCATTTT. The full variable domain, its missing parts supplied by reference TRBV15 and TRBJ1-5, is DAMVIQNPRYQVTQFGKPVTLSCSQTLNHNVMYWYQQKSSQAPKLLFHYYDKDFNNEADTPDNFQSRRPNTSFCFLDIRSPGLGDTAMYLCATSSTPPGHQPQHFGDGTRLSIL.